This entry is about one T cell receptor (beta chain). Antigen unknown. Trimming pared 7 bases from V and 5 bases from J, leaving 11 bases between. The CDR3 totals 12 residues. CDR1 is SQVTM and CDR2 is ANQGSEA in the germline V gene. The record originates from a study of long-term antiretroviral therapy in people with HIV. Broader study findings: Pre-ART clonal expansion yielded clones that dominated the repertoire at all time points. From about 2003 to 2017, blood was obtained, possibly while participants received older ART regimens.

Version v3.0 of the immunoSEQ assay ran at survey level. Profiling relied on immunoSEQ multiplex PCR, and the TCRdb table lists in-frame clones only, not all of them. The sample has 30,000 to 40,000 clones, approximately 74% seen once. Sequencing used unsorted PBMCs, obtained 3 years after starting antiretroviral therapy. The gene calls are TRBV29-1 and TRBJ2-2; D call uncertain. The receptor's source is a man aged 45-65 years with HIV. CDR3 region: CSGITDTGELFF. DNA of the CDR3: TGCAGCGGAATAACTGATACCGGGGAGCTGTTTTTT.